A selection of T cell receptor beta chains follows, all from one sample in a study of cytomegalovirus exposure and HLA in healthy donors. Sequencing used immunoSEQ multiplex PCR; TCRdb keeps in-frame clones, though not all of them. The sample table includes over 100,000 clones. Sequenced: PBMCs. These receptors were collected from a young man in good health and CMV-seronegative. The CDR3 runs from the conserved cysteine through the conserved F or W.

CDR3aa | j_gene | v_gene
CSAGLQAEAFF | TRBJ1-1 | TRBV20-1
CASSVGDSAYEQYF | TRBJ2-7 | TRBV5-4
CASSPSGVDTGELFF | TRBJ2-2 | TRBV7-2
CASKETRDYNEQFF | TRBJ2-1 | TRBV7-2
CASRTKMGLAGGLFETQYF | TRBJ2-5 | TRBV28
CAWSQGGGEQYF | TRBJ2-7 | TRBV30
CASSDYSNQPQHF | TRBJ1-5 | TRBV2
CASILYQGINEQFF | TRBJ2-1 | TRBV7-2
CASSLDRGPGYTF | TRBJ1-2 | TRBV5-4
CASRGRGQPNSPLHF | TRBJ1-6 | TRBV6-5
CASSVTRGNVVQYF | TRBJ2-7 | TRBV2
CASSLGSRGNTIYF | TRBJ1-3 | TRBV27
CASSLNRASTEAFF | TRBJ1-1 | TRBV7-3
CASSLGLTPNNEQFF | TRBJ2-1 | TRBV7-2
CAISEDRVNTGELFF | TRBJ2-2 | TRBV10-3
CASSERPGQGFNGYTF | TRBJ1-2 | TRBV6-1
CSGGGYEQYF | TRBJ2-7 | TRBV20-1
CASSSTGGGPTEAFF | TRBJ1-1 | TRBV18
CASSLDRGPGNTIYF | TRBJ1-3 | TRBV6-5
CASSDSAGEMTYEQYF | TRBJ2-7 | TRBV6-4
CASIWEAGNTIYF | TRBJ1-3 | TRBV25-1
CASSPRGKGDIQYF | TRBJ2-4 | TRBV18